What follows describes a single TCR beta chain. Antigen: not known. Germline V gene sequence: CDR1 SGHRS, CDR2 YFSETQ. The CDR3 is 16 residues long. Unmatched junction bases numbered 10, after V lost 0 bases and J lost 5 bases. The validation cohort, a group of some 120 subjects, included the donors and was separate from the approximately 670-subject first cohort. This sample is drawn from a study of cytomegalovirus exposure and HLA in healthy donors. TCRdb keeps only in-frame clones here, not all; method: immunoSEQ multiplex PCR. Found here are around 260,000 clones, 90% of them singletons; the top ten hold approximately 3%. Study-level points and caveats: In the 95 to 150 validation repertoires, approximately 94% of cluster scores exceeded 0, per a later analysis. Listed as cytomegalovirus-associated were approximately 160 TCR beta chains. Most sequenced TCRs were rare (though some public TCRs occurred in many donors).

This TCR was sampled from a woman aged 25 to 39 in good health and CMV-seronegative. This chain links TRBV5-1 with TRBJ2-7; TRBD1 matches 8 bases. The source material was PBMCs. The CDR3 here is CASSLGQGFITNEQYF. The DNA of the CDR3 is TGCGCCAGCAGCTTGGGACAGGGGTTCATAACGAACGAGCAGTACTTC.